A single sample gave rise to the 24 T cell receptor beta chains below, sequenced in a study of CXCR3-negative and CXCR3-positive naive CD8 T cells. The libraries of TRB cDNA were prepared using 5' RACE with UMI labels. TCRdb processed the 5' RACE reads again and assigns one entry to each CDR3 protein, with no DNA. Here the sample table reports 45,000 to 75,000 distinct CDR3 sequences. The source material was naive CXCR3- CD8+ T cells from blood. Subset defined: CD45RO-CCR7+CD27+CD95- naive CD8+ T cells lacking CXCR3 (TNR3-). These receptor sequences come from a human donor in good health. Some clones in this sample may be carry-over from other donors' samples.

The V call is TRBV6-5, the J call TRBJ2-6. The CDR3 runs to 15 residues. Germline CDR1 MNHEY, CDR2 SVGAGI. This chain's CDR3 is CASSQSDSGANVLTF.

The CDR3 loop reads CASSEPGYGTEAFF. V and J are TRBV25-1 and TRBJ1-1; TCRdb's D call of TRBD1 is untestable without DNA. Germline V CDR1 and CDR2: MGHDK, SYGVNS. There are 14 residues in the CDR3.

V is TRBV5-1 and J is TRBJ2-1; no DNA is available, so the TRBD1 call from TCRdb remains unchecked. This CDR3 spans 13 amino acids. Germline V CDR1 and CDR2: SGHRS, YFSETQ. CDR3 sequence reads: CASSLTDRVEQFF. Based on the CDR3 plus reference TRBV5-1 and TRBJ2-1, the full variable domain is KAGVTQTPRYLIKTRGQQVTLSCSPISGHRSVSWYQQTPGQGLQFLFEYFSETQRNKGNFPGRFSGRQFSNSRSEMNVSTLELGDSALYLCASSLTDRVEQFFGPGTRLTVL.

The J gene is TRBJ1-2, the V gene TRBV29-1. Germline loops: CDR1 SQVTM, CDR2 ANQGSEA. The CDR3 contains 14 residues. The chain's CDR3 is CNVEVSQGGYGYTF.

The chain joins TRBV29-1 to TRBJ1-2; TCRdb's D call, TRBD1, is unchecked because there is no DNA. Germline assignment: CDR1 SQVTM and CDR2 ANQGSEA. The CDR3 loop spans 13 amino acids. CDR3 loop: CSVEEQGLYGYTF.

The V and J genes are TRBV7-6 and TRBJ1-6. CDR1 is SGHVS, CDR2 FNYEAQ, per germline. CDR3 length: 19 residues. This CDR3 is CASSLAAVVGSSYNSPLHF.

The CDR3 sequence: CASSYKSYNEQFF. V and J are TRBV6-5 and TRBJ2-1. Germline CDR1 and CDR2: MNHEY and SVGAGI. The CDR3 length is 13 residues.

The rearrangement links TRBV7-9 to TRBJ1-2; TCRdb returns TRBD1, unconfirmable since there is no DNA. The CDR3 has 17 amino acids. In germline, CDR1 is SEHNR, CDR2 FQNEAQ (reference sequence). The chain's CDR3 is CASSLLGMGRFDYGYTF.

This sequence joins TRBV4-2 and TRBJ2-7; checking the TCRdb D call of TRBD1 is not possible without DNA. The CDR3 loop spans 16 amino acids. Germline V gene data show CDR1 as LGHNA and CDR2 as YNFKEQ. Here the CDR3 reads CASSQGTGQGTYEQYF.

The CDR3 spells CASSLFLTTSSYNEQFF. The chain carries TRBV28 and TRBJ2-1. The CDR3 sequence is 17 residues long. Germline CDR1 MDHEN, CDR2 SYDVKM. The whole variable domain, remainder taken from reference TRBV28 and TRBJ2-1, is DVKVTQSSRYLVKRTGEKVFLECVQDMDHENMFWYRQDPGLGLRLIYFSYDVKMKEKGDIPEGYSVSREKKERFSLILESASTNQTSMYLCASSLFLTTSSYNEQFFGPGTRLTVL.

This chain uses TRBV12-3 or TRBV12-4 with TRBJ2-7; without DNA, the TCRdb call of TRBD2 cannot be checked. This CDR3 is 12 amino acids long. CDR3 in amino acids: CASSQGSYEQYF.

The rearrangement uses TRBV6-5 and TRBJ1-1; the D call of TRBD1 rests on TCRdb alone, since no DNA is present to check it. This CDR3 is 13 amino acids long. Germline V gene data show CDR1 as MNHEY and CDR2 as SVGAGI. This chain's CDR3 is CASTKGQAFEAFF.

The CDR3 protein is CASSQAGGGYEQYF. The chain has TRBV7-3 and TRBJ2-7; TCRdb designates TRBD2, a call that cannot be tested without DNA. The CDR3 sequence is 14 residues long. Germline CDR1 and CDR2: SGHTA and FQGTGA.

V gene TRBV7-6 combines with J gene TRBJ2-1; TCRdb calls TRBD2, which cannot be checked without DNA. The CDR3 covers 17 residues. The V gene's germline CDR1 is SGHVS and CDR2 FNYEAQ. CDR3 region: CASSLGTSGTLGDEQFF.

The rearrangement links TRBV12-3 or TRBV12-4 to TRBJ2-1; TCRdb calls TRBD2, which cannot be checked without DNA. The CDR3 is 13 amino acids. CDR3 region: CASNRPGNNEQFF.

The CDR3 spells CASSFQGGGQPQHF. The chain joins TRBV27 to TRBJ1-5. CDR1 and CDR2 (germline): MNHEY, SMNVEV (reference sequence). This CDR3 is 14 amino acids long.

The chain's CDR3 is CASSLGTGGITYNEQFF. V is TRBV5-6 and J is TRBJ2-1; TCRdb picks TRBD1, but there is no DNA to check that call. Germline loops: CDR1 SGHDT, CDR2 YYEEEE. This CDR3 is 17 amino acids long.

CDR3 sequence: CASSLSDNNEQFF. The rearrangement links TRBV28 to TRBJ2-1. There are 13 residues in the CDR3. Germline CDR1 is MDHEN and CDR2 is SYDVKM.

The gene calls are TRBV20-1 and TRBJ2-3; the TRBD1 assignment by TCRdb is unverifiable without DNA. CDR3 length: 19 amino acids. Germline V CDR1 and CDR2: DFQATT, SNEGSKA (reference sequence). This CDR3 is CSAINFPSGTIDSTDTQYF.

The J gene is TRBJ1-2, the V gene TRBV6-5; TCRdb lists TRBD1, though no DNA is available to test this call. Germline V gene sequence: CDR1 MNHEY, CDR2 SVGAGI. The CDR3 has 13 amino acids. The chain's CDR3 is CASSEDRGYGYTF.

The chain links TRBV7-3 to TRBJ2-7; TCRdb selects TRBD2, and the lack of DNA leaves this call unchecked. CDR1 is SGHTA and CDR2 is FQGTGA in the germline V gene. CDR3 size: 15 residues. CDR3 region: CASSSTSGGPYEQYF.

CDR3: CASTSYASGDTYNEQLF. The chain recombines TRBV7-6 with TRBJ2-1; TCRdb reports TRBD2, a call that lacks DNA to check it against. Germline V gene sequence: CDR1 SGHVS, CDR2 FNYEAQ. The CDR3 spans 17 residues. Together with reference TRBV7-6 and TRBJ2-1, the CDR3 gives the full variable domain: GAGVSQSPRYKVTKRGQDVALRCDPISGHVSLYWYRQALGQGPEFLTYFNYEAQQDKSGLPNDRFSAERPEGSISTLTIQRTEQRDSAMYRCASTSYASGDTYNEQLFGPGTRLTVL.

V gene TRBV10-3 combines with J gene TRBJ2-1; TCRdb calls TRBD1, which cannot be checked without DNA. The CDR3 contains 13 residues. The germline V gene encodes CDR1 ENHRY and CDR2 SYGVKD. CDR3 region: CAIMGQPSHEQFF.

The chain has TRBV5-1 and TRBJ1-3; the D call from TCRdb, TRBD1, cannot be confirmed without DNA. CDR1 and CDR2 (germline): SGHRS, YFSETQ. The CDR3 runs to 15 residues. CDR3 amino acids: CASSPPLDSGNTIYF. Full variable domain (remainder filled in from reference TRBV5-1 and TRBJ1-3): KAGVTQTPRYLIKTRGQQVTLSCSPISGHRSVSWYQQTPGQGLQFLFEYFSETQRNKGNFPGRFSGRQFSNSRSEMNVSTLELGDSALYLCASSPPLDSGNTIYFGEGSWLTVV.